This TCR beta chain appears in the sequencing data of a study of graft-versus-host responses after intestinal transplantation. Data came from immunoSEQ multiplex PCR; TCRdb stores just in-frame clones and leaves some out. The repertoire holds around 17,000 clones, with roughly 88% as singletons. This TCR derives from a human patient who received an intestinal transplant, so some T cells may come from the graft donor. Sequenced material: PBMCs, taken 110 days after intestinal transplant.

CDR3 sequence: CAISLGLAGGYEQYF. The CDR3 DNA reads as TGTGCCATCAGTCTCGGACTAGCGGGGGGATACGAGCAGTACTTC. The chain has TRBV10-3 and TRBJ2-7, with 14 bases identical to TRBD2. V gave up 5 bases and J gave up 4 bases; unmatched junction bases: 4. CDR3 length: 15 amino acids. The germline gives CDR1 ENHRY, CDR2 SYGVKD.